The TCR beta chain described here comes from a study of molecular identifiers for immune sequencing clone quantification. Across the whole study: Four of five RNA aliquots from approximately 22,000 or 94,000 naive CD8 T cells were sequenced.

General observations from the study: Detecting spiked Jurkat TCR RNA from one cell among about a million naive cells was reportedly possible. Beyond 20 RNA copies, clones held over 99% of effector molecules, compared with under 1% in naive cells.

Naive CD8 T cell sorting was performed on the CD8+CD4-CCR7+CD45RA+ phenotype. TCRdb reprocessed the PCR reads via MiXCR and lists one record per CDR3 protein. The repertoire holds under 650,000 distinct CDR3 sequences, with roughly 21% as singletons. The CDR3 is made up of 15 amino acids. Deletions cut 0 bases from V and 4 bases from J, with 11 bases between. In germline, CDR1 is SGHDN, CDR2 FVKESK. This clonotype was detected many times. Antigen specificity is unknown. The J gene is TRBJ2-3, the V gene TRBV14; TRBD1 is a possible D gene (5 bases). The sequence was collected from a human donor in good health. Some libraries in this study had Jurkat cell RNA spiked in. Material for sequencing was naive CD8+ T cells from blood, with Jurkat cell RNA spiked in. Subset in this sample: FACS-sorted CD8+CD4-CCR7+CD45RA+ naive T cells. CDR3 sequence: CASSQDFQGPDTQYF. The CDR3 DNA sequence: TGTGCCAGCAGCCAAGATTTCCAGGGTCCAGATACGCAGTATTTT. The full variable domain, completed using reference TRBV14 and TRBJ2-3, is EAGVTQFPSHSVIEKGQTVTLRCDPISGHDNLYWYRRVMGKEIKFLLHFVKESKQDESGMPNNRFLAERTGGTYSTLKVQPAELEDSGVYFCASSQDFQGPDTQYFGPGTRLTVL.